This T cell receptor beta chain comes out of a study of CD8 T cells in ankylosing spondylitis. Trimming cost V 0 bases and J 2 bases, with 17 bases left between them. This CDR3 is 17 amino acids long. Germline V lookup: CDR1 MNHEY, CDR2 SVGEGT. At least ten counts were recorded for this clonotype. Its target is not known. Findings and limits, study-wide: The study looked at matched synovial fluid samples from ankylosing spondylitis patients. Disease-linked clones were reported to be significantly enriched there.

Quantitative 5'-RACE with molecular barcodes generated TCR beta libraries. One entry per CDR3 protein results from TCRdb running MiXCR on the 5' RACE reads. This table has 250,000 or so distinct CDR3 sequences, 15% to 20% appearing once. The sequenced sample was blood, either unsorted or a sorted T cell fraction (not recorded which). The chain joins TRBV6-2 or TRBV6-3 to TRBJ2-7; tentative D call: TRBD2 (6 bases). This receptor was identified in a male donor with ankylosing spondylitis or in good health (not recorded which). The chain's CDR3 is CASSYSYMGGDPYEQYF. The CDR3 DNA is TGTGCCAGCAGTTACTCCTATATGGGGGGAGACCCCTACGAGCAGTACTTC.